The 14 T cell receptor beta chains below come from one sample, sequenced in a study of cytomegalovirus exposure and HLA in healthy donors. 13 Jbeta primers and 60 Vbeta primers were used for the PCR. TCRdb keeps only in-frame clones here, not all; method: immunoSEQ multiplex PCR. The table records some 110,000 clones, 55% to 80% of them present only once. The sample taken for sequencing was PBMCs. Receptors originate from a woman aged 25 to 39 in good health and CMV-seronegative.

This sequence joins TRBV27 and TRBJ2-1; 8 nucleotides match TRBD1. V lost 6 bases and J lost 6; bases outside the gene matches: 7. The CDR3 consists of 14 residues. Germline-derived CDR1 and CDR2 are MNHEY and SMNVEV (reference sequence). CDR3 sequence (DNA): TGTGCCAGCAGGACGGACAGGGATATCAATGAGCAGTTCTTC. It is translated as CASRTDRDINEQFF.

This clone occurred a few times. The CDR3 DNA reads TGTGCCAGCAGCCCTAATTACCTAGGTGGGACAGCCGACACCGGGGAGCTGTTTTTT. Its translation: CASSPNYLGGTADTGELFF. The rearrangement joins TRBV7-9 to TRBJ2-2, with 7 bases that match TRBD1. V lost 5 bases and J lost 3; bases outside the gene matches: 18. Germline V gene sequence: CDR1 SEHNR, CDR2 FQNEAQ (reference sequence). CDR3 size: 19 residues.

This chain uses TRBV2 with TRBJ2-2; the D is unclear. V was clipped by 8 bases and J by 4 bases, with 5 bases between them. CDR3 length: 11 residues. The germline V gene encodes CDR1 SNHLY and CDR2 FYNNEI. The CDR3 DNA reads as TGTGCCAGCTTGCGCACCGGGGAGCTGTTTTTT. As protein: CASLRTGELFF.

V and J are TRBV5-1 and TRBJ2-1; TRBD1 matches 11 bases. V lost 4 bases, J lost 10 bases, and 7 bases stayed unmatched. Germline V gene sequence: CDR1 SGHRS, CDR2 YFSETQ. This CDR3 contains 14 residues. The CDR3 reads CASSVGQGAWEQFF. For the CDR3, the DNA is TGCGCCAGCAGCGTCGGACAGGGGGCATGGGAGCAGTTCTTC.

The V and J genes are TRBV19 and TRBJ1-2, with TRBD1 as a possible D gene (5 bases). Trimming left V 4 bases short and J 0 bases short, with 9 bases between. The CDR3 is 14 amino acids. Germline CDR1 reads LNHDA; CDR2 reads SQIVND (reference sequence). The CDR3 sequence: CASSRRGSNYGYTF. CDR3 sequence (DNA): TGTGCCAGTAGTAGGAGGGGTTCTAACTATGGCTACACCTTC.

A single count supports this clone. The chain couples TRBV5-1 to TRBJ1-2; D ambiguous. CDR3 length: 15 amino acids. The ends were cut back, 0 bases at V and 2 bases at J, with 11 bases in the middle. Germline V lookup: CDR1 SGHRS, CDR2 YFSETQ. CDR3 in DNA: TGCGCCAGCAGCTTGGAAGGGAGTACGAACTATGGCTACACCTTC. Translation: CASSLEGSTNYGYTF. Full variable domain (outside the CDR3, taken from reference TRBV5-1 and TRBJ1-2): KAGVTQTPRYLIKTRGQQVTLSCSPISGHRSVSWYQQTPGQGLQFLFEYFSETQRNKGNFPGRFSGRQFSNSRSEMNVSTLELGDSALYLCASSLEGSTNYGYTFGSGTRLTVV.

The CDR3 DNA sequence: TGTGCCAGCAGCTTGGGTCCGTCCAACTATGGCTACACCTTC. Translating gives CASSLGPSNYGYTF. This chain connects TRBV5-5 to TRBJ1-2; D ambiguous. This CDR3 contains 14 residues. Germline V gives CDR1 SGHKS, CDR2 YYEKEE (reference sequence). Between the trimmed V and J ends, which lost 0 bases and 2 bases, there was a span of 8 bases.

V and J are TRBV9 and TRBJ2-1, with 9 bases lining up with TRBD1. The V and J ends lost 4 bases and 9 bases, in that order; junction bases with no gene match: 8. There are 14 residues in the CDR3. Germline values: CDR1 SGDLS, CDR2 YYNGEE. The CDR3 is CASSTRTGDSEQFF. CDR3 sequence (DNA): TGTGCCAGCAGCACCAGGACAGGGGATTCTGAGCAGTTCTTC.

In its sample, this clone was seen once. V usage is TRBV21-1 and J usage is TRBJ2-2; the tabulated D call, TRBD2, remains unverified against the DNA. TRBV21-1 is shown as a pseudogene. The CDR3 has 16 residues. The CDR3 DNA is TGTGCCAGCAGCACCGGACTAGCAACAAACACCGGGGAGCTGTTTTTT. Translating it yields CASSTGLATNTGELFF.

This chain's CDR3 is CASSPGTGFSGNTIYF. The CDR3 DNA sequence: TGTGCCAGCTCACCTGGGACAGGTTTTAGTGGAAACACCATATATTTT. The rearrangement joins TRBV18 to TRBJ1-3; the match to TRBD1 covers 8 bases. V dropped 3 bases and J dropped 3; count of bases not matched to a gene: 7. The CDR3 runs to 16 residues. CDR1 KGHSH and CDR2 LQKENI come from the germline V gene.

Of note for this clone: One end of the junction is discordant with germline, which a read error may explain. The rearrangement links TRBV5-4 to TRBJ2-1; D remains unclear. The CDR3 covers 14 residues. Germline CDR1 is SGHNT and CDR2 is YYREEE (reference sequence). The chain's CDR3 is CASGLDQAGNEQFF. The CDR3 bases are TGTGCCAGCGGCTTGGACCAGGCCGGCAATGAGCAGTTCTTC.

This chain connects TRBV6-4 to TRBJ1-1; D is possibly TRBD1 (6 bases). V was clipped by 2 bases and J by 4 bases, with 8 bases between them. Looked up from germline, CDR1 is MRHNA and CDR2 is SNTAGT. CDR3 length equals 13 residues. The CDR3 coding sequence is TGTGCCAGCAGTGACACAGGGACCACTGAAGCTTTCTTT. Protein product: CASSDTGTTEAFF.

The V and J genes are TRBV6-1 and TRBJ2-5; D possibly corresponds to TRBD1 (5 bases). Germline V CDR1 and CDR2: MNHNS, SASEGT. The V gene lost 2 bases and the J gene lost 5 bases, with 9 bases spanning the gap. This CDR3 comprises 13 residues. The CDR3 nucleotides read TGTGCCAGCAGTGAACAGGGTTGGGAGACCCAGTACTTC. Translation: CASSEQGWETQYF.

The rearrangement joins TRBV7-2 to TRBJ1-5; D may be TRBD1 (6 bases). Germline V gives CDR1 SGHTA, CDR2 FQGNSA. This CDR3 is 13 amino acids long. V dropped 3 bases and J dropped 6 bases, with 9 bases sitting between them. CDR3 in amino acids: CASSFDRSQPQHF. The CDR3 DNA reads TGTGCCAGCAGCTTTGACAGGTCTCAGCCCCAGCATTTT.